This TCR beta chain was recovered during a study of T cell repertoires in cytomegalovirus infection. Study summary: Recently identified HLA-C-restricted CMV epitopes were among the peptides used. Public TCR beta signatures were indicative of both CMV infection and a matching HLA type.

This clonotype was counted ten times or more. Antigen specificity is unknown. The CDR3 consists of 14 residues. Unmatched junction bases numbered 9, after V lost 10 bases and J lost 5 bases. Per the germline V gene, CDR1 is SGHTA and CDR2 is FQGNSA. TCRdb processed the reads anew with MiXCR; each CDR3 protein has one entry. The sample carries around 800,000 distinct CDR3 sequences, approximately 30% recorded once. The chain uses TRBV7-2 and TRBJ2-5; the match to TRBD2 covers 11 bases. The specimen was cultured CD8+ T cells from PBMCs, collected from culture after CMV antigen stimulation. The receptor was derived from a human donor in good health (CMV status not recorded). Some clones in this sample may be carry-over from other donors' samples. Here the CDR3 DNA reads TGTGCCACCGAGGATAGCGGGGGGGAGGAGACCCAGTACTTC. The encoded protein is CATEDSGGEETQYF.